This T cell receptor (beta chain) appears in the sequencing data of a study of T cell responses to AZD1222 COVID-19 vaccine. The repertoire was sequenced with immunoSEQ multiplex PCR; TCRdb's copy has only in-frame clones and lacks some. Here the sample spans 100,000 or so clones, almost 85% being singletons. The CDR3 loop spans 18 amino acids. The germline gives CDR1 LNHNV, CDR2 YYDKDF (reference sequence). Trimming removed 0 bases from V and 4 bases from J, with 16 bases in between. Sequenced material: peripheral blood, taken on day 0 of AZD1222 vaccination. The rearrangement uses TRBV15 and TRBJ1-6; D is undetermined. The TCR was taken from an adult in good health. The CDR3, as DNA: TGTGCCACCAGCAGAGATCGGCACGGACCCGGTTATAATTCACCCCTCCACTTT. Translated: CATSRDRHGPGYNSPLHF.